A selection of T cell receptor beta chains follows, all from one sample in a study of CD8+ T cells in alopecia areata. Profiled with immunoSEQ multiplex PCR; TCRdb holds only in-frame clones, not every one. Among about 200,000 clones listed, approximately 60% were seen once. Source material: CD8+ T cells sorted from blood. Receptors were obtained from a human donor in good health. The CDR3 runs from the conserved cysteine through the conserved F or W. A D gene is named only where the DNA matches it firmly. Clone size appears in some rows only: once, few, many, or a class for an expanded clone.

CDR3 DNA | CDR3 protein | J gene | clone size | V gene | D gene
TGTGCCAGCAGTCTGACAGGGTGGACTGAAGCTTTCTTT | CASSLTGWTEAFF | TRBJ1-1 | few | TRBV6-5 | TRBD1
TGTGCCAGCAGTTATACCAGCTCCTACGAGCAGTACTTC | CASSYTSSYEQYF | TRBJ2-7 | once | TRBV27 | NA
TGTGCCAGCAGCTTCGGCGGGGGGCTAGAAGGCTACACCTTC | CASSFGGGLEGYTF | TRBJ1-2 | NA | TRBV7-9 | NA
TGCAGCGTCCTACAGGGGAACGGGGAGCTGTTTTTT | CSVLQGNGELFF | TRBJ2-2 | few | TRBV29-1 | TRBD1
TGCAGCGTTGAAGACGGCAGTTCAGGAAACACCATATATTTT | CSVEDGSSGNTIYF | TRBJ1-3 | NA | TRBV29-1 | NA
TGTGCCAGCAGCGCGAGTCGTCGGGTCTCAGGGACATCCTCCTACGAGCAGTACTTC | CASSASRRVSGTSSYEQYF | TRBJ2-7 | NA | TRBV5-6 | NA
TGTGCCAGCACCCAGGGGCAAACTATTTCAGATACGCAGTATTTT | CASTQGQTISDTQYF | TRBJ2-3 | NA | TRBV11-2 | NA
TGCAGCGTTGAGAGCCAAGGTGGCTACACCTTC | CSVESQGGYTF | TRBJ1-2 | NA | TRBV29-1 | NA
TGTGCCAGCGCCCAGGGACCCTACGAGCAGTACTTC | CASAQGPYEQYF | TRBJ2-7 | NA | TRBV25-1 | NA
TGCGCCAGCAGCTTACCGGACAGGGGTCAGTATGGCTACACCTTC | CASSLPDRGQYGYTF | TRBJ1-2 | NA | TRBV5-1 | TRBD1
TGCAGCGTGCCCAGATGGGACAGCTATGGCTACACCTTC | CSVPRWDSYGYTF | TRBJ1-2 | NA | TRBV29-1 | TRBD1
TGTGCCATCAGTGAGAGTGACGGGCCGAACACTGAAGCTTTCTTT | CAISESDGPNTEAFF | TRBJ1-1 | NA | TRBV10-3 | NA
TGTGCCAGCAGCTTAGCCGGGGGGAACACTGAAGCTTTCTTT | CASSLAGGNTEAFF | TRBJ1-1 | NA | TRBV13 | NA
TGCGCCAGCAGCCCACGAGGGCTATCGGAGGATGAAAAACTGTTTTTT | CASSPRGLSEDEKLFF | TRBJ1-4 | NA | TRBV5-1 | NA
TGTGCCTTCTTCAGGAAAGAAACTGAAGCTTTCTTT | CAFFRKETEAFF | TRBJ1-1 | NA | TRBV30 | NA
TGCGCCAGCAGCCCCACTGGAGGTAATGAGCAGTTCTTC | CASSPTGGNEQFF | TRBJ2-1 | NA | TRBV4-1 | NA
TGTGCTAGTGGTTTGCGAAGGTTGGGACAGGGTTCAGAGACCCAGTACTTC | CASGLRRLGQGSETQYF | TRBJ2-5 | NA | TRBV12-5 | TRBD1
TGTGCCAGCAGCGCCCAAAGCTCTGGAAACACCATATATTTT | CASSAQSSGNTIYF | TRBJ1-3 | NA | TRBV9 | NA
TGTGCCAGCAGCTCCCTCGGATCTGAAGCTTTCTTT | CASSSLGSEAFF | TRBJ1-1 | NA | TRBV5-6 | NA
TGTGCCTGGAGTGGAGGGACTAGCGGGGGACTACACTCCTACGAGCAGTACTTC | CAWSGGTSGGLHSYEQYF | TRBJ2-7 | NA | TRBV30 | TRBD2
TGTGCCAGCAGCTCGGGACGGAATGAGCAGTTCTTC | CASSSGRNEQFF | TRBJ2-1 | NA | TRBV11-2 | NA
TGCGCCAGCAGCCAAGATCAGGGGGTCGGGGCTTTCTTT | CASSQDQGVGAFF | TRBJ1-1 | NA | TRBV4-1 | TRBD1
TGTGCCAGCAGTTCCACAGAAGCCCAGTACTTC | CASSSTEAQYF | TRBJ2-5 | NA | TRBV27 | NA
TGTGCCAGCAGCCCACCTAGCGGGGATACGCAGTATTTT | CASSPPSGDTQYF | TRBJ2-3 | few | TRBV7-9 | TRBD2
TGTGCCTGGAGTGTACTTGACAGGGCGAACACCGGGGAGCTGTTTTTT | CAWSVLDRANTGELFF | TRBJ2-2 | NA | TRBV30 | TRBD1
TGTGCCAGCAGCTCCGAGGGGGGTGCCCGACAAGAGACCCAGTACTTC | CASSSEGGARQETQYF | TRBJ2-5 | few | TRBV7-8 | NA
TGTGCCAGCAGTGAAGGGACAGGGGCTGGCTACACCTTC | CASSEGTGAGYTF | TRBJ1-2 | NA | TRBV6-1 | TRBD1
TGTGCCAGCACCCTCGCGGGTATAGGCGAGCAGTACTTC | CASTLAGIGEQYF | TRBJ2-7 | once | TRBV11-2 | NA
TGTGCCACCTCCCCCAGCGGGGTTACAGATACGCAGTATTTT | CATSPSGVTDTQYF | TRBJ2-3 | once | TRBV2 | TRBD2
TGTGCCACCAGCAGAGGTCGAGGGGGGGAGACCCAGTACTTC | CATSRGRGGETQYF | TRBJ2-5 | NA | TRBV15 | NA
TGTGCCAGCAGCGTAGCTAGGACTAGCGGGCGGTACAATGAGCAGTTCTTC | CASSVARTSGRYNEQFF | TRBJ2-1 | NA | TRBV9 | TRBD2
TGTGCCAGCAGTTACAAGGGGGTTAATTCACCCCTCCACTTT | CASSYKGVNSPLHF | TRBJ1-6 | NA | TRBV6-5 | NA
TGTGCCAGCAGCTCTAAGACCCCCGGGAACGAGCAGTACTTC | CASSSKTPGNEQYF | TRBJ2-7 | NA | TRBV5-6 | NA
TGTGCCAGCAGCCCGGGAGCGAACACTGAAGCTTTCTTT | CASSPGANTEAFF | TRBJ1-1 | NA | TRBV7-9 | NA
TGTGCCAGCAGCTCACGGATGGTCGGCAGGCTGACACAGAACACTGAAGCTTTCTTT | CASSSRMVGRLTQNTEAFF | TRBJ1-1 | NA | TRBV7-2 | NA
TGTGCCAGCAGTTTAAAGGGAGCTGGGGCCAACGTCCTGACTTTC | CASSLKGAGANVLTF | TRBJ2-6 | NA | TRBV27 | NA
TGTGCCAGCAGGGGGACGAGGGGCGACACCGGGGAGCTGTTTTTT | CASRGTRGDTGELFF | TRBJ2-2 | once | TRBV2 | NA
TGCGCCAGCAGCTTGGCGGACAGGGGTGACGAGCAGTACTTC | CASSLADRGDEQYF | TRBJ2-7 | NA | TRBV5-1 | TRBD1
TGTGCCAGCGCCGTCGCGCTGGGCAATGAGCAGTTCTTC | CASAVALGNEQFF | TRBJ2-1 | few | TRBV19 | NA
TGCGCCAGCAGCCCGAGGGGGAACACTGAAGCTTTCTTT | CASSPRGNTEAFF | TRBJ1-1 | NA | TRBV4-1 | NA
TGTGCCAGCAGCCCCACAACAGGGAATTCACCCCTCCACTTT | CASSPTTGNSPLHF | TRBJ1-6 | NA | TRBV7-8 | NA
TGTGCCAGCAGCACAGATACAAAGCCGAACACTGAAGCTTTCTTT | CASSTDTKPNTEAFF | TRBJ1-1 | NA | TRBV5-4 | NA
TGCGCCAGCAGCCCCCCGGGGACAGAGGCGAACACCGGGGAGCTGTTTTTT | CASSPPGTEANTGELFF | TRBJ2-2 | NA | TRBV5-1 | TRBD1
TGTGCCAGCTGTGATGATGCCCTCCACTTT | CASCDDALHF | TRBJ1-6 | NA | TRBV6-5 | NA
TGCGCCAGCAGCCAAGAACCCCGGCCTGAGCAGTTCTTC | CASSQEPRPEQFF | TRBJ2-1 | NA | TRBV4-1 | NA
TGTGCCAGCAGCCCCCTAAGCGGGGCTGGGGGAGAGACCCAGTACTTC | CASSPLSGAGGETQYF | TRBJ2-5 | few | TRBV7-9 | TRBD2
TGTGCCAGCAGCTTAGCGGTGCGAGGGACTGAAGCTTTCTTT | CASSLAVRGTEAFF | TRBJ1-1 | few | TRBV7-9 | NA
TGTGCCAGCAGCTTAAACACCTTC | CASSLNTF | TRBJ1-2 | few | TRBV7-2 | NA
TGTGCCAGCAGCTTGGGCGCCAGTAACACAGATACGCAGTATTTT | CASSLGASNTDTQYF | TRBJ2-3 | NA | TRBV7-2 | NA
TGCGCCAGCAGCTTGACCGGGACAACTTACACAGATACGCAGTATTTT | CASSLTGTTYTDTQYF | TRBJ2-3 | few | TRBV5-1 | NA
TGCGCCAGCAGCAAAACCCCGGGACAAAATTCACCCCTCCACTTT | CASSKTPGQNSPLHF | TRBJ1-6 | once | TRBV4-1 | NA
TGTGCCAGCACCCCGACTAGTTTATCCTACAATGAGCAGTTCTTC | CASTPTSLSYNEQFF | TRBJ2-1 | few | TRBV6-1 | NA
TGTGCCAGCAGCTTAGTTTCGGGGTATGGCACTGAAGCTTTCTTT | CASSLVSGYGTEAFF | TRBJ1-1 | once | TRBV11-2 | NA
TGCGCCAGCAGCTCTTCATCCTGGAGCTCCTACGAGCAGTACTTC | CASSSSSWSSYEQYF | TRBJ2-7 | NA | TRBV5-1 | NA
TGTGCCAGCAGTCCCTACCAACTTAAGCGGGGCGAGTTTACGGTGCAGTACTTC | CASSPYQLKRGEFTVQYF | TRBJ2-7 | NA | TRBV27 | TRBD2
TGTGCCAGCACCGGACAGGGTGGCAACGAGCAGTACTTC | CASTGQGGNEQYF | TRBJ2-7 | NA | TRBV2 | TRBD1